Below are 7 T cell receptor beta chains sequenced from a single sample in a study of a mutant IDH1 vaccine in newly diagnosed glioma. The method was immunoSEQ multiplex PCR; TCRdb's version includes in-frame clones alone and lacks a portion of them. The sample consists of about 51,000 clones, over 65% of them appearing once. Documented time point: baseline, week 1 (first vaccination visit). This sample's treatment: pre-vaccination baseline after standard-of-care therapy. The source material was PBMCs, sampled from a glioma patient treated with radiotherapy, temozolomide or both. The origin of the receptors is a woman aged 40 to 50 with glioma.

J is TRBJ2-1 and V is TRBV29-1, with D tentatively TRBD2 (6 bases). Trimming removed 5 bases from V and 8 bases from J, with 16 bases in between. Germline V gene data show CDR1 as SQVTM and CDR2 as ANQGSEA. CDR3 size: 13 residues. The CDR3 bases are TGCAGCGTTTTACCGCTAGCGCACCATGAGCAGTTCTTC. It specifies CSVLPLAHHEQFF.

The rearrangement uses TRBV7-9 and TRBJ2-3, with 11 positions matching TRBD2. CDR1 is SEHNR and CDR2 is FQNEAQ in the germline V gene (reference sequence). This CDR3 has 17 residues. The ends lost 2 bases at V and 2 bases at J; junction bases unmatched: 6. The CDR3 nucleotides are TGTGCCAGCAGCTTAACCGGGACTAGCGGCTCCACAGATACGCAGTATTTT. This gives the protein CASSLTGTSGSTDTQYF.

This chain links TRBV10-3 with TRBJ1-5, with TRBD1 matching 10 bases. Per the germline V gene, CDR1 is ENHRY and CDR2 is SYGVKD. Trimming at V came to 6 bases and at J to 2 bases, leaving 4 bases not matched to a gene. The CDR3 runs 15 residues. The CDR3 sequence is CAIRGTGEGNQPQHF. The CDR3 nucleotides are TGTGCCATCAGGGGGACAGGGGAGGGCAATCAGCCCCAGCATTTT.

V gene TRBV5-1 combines with J gene TRBJ2-7; maybe TRBD1 (6 bases). Trimming left V 4 bases short and J 7 bases short, with 18 bases between. This CDR3 spans 14 amino acids. Germline CDR1 reads SGHRS; CDR2 reads YFSETQ. CDR3 sequence (DNA): TGCGCCAGCAGCGGCTGGCAGGGGATTACGGAGCAGTACTTC. Amino acid sequence: CASSGWQGITEQYF.

The chain recombines TRBV4-2 with TRBJ1-1; D remains unclear. Trimming pared 4 bases from V and 8 bases from J, leaving 11 bases between. The CDR3 extends over 12 amino acids. In germline, CDR1 is LGHNA, CDR2 YNFKEQ. CDR3 protein: CASSREHTEAFF. The CDR3, as DNA: TGTGCCAGCAGCCGGGAACATACAGAAGCTTTCTTT.

This chain connects TRBV5-6 to TRBJ2-5; D is possibly TRBD1 (6 bases). The V end lost 0 bases, the J end lost 9 bases, and 15 bases lay between the germline ends. Germline lookup yields CDR1 SGHDT and CDR2 YYEEEE. There are 14 residues in the CDR3. The CDR3 nucleotides are TGTGCCAGCAGCTTGGGTACAGGGTTGCGGGCCCAGTACTTC. This sequence encodes CASSLGTGLRAQYF.

The chain has TRBV19 and TRBJ2-3; D is unclear. Germline V gives CDR1 LNHDA, CDR2 SQIVND (reference sequence). Trimming took off 5 bases at V and 2 bases at J, with 11 bases between the two ends. There are 14 residues in the CDR3. CDR3 DNA: TGTGCCAGTAGTGACGGACGGATCACAGATACGCAGTATTTT. This codes for CASSDGRITDTQYF.